The clone carrying this T cell receptor (beta chain) was found a few times. What it binds is not known. Isolation of naive CD8 T cells was achieved by sorting on a CD8+CD4-CCR7+CD45RA+ phenotype. Library preparation followed earlier protocols using designated TCR primers. Using its own MiXCR run on the PCR reads, TCRdb lists one record per CDR3 protein. The sample shows hundreds of thousands of distinct CDR3 sequences, under 25% of them seen only once. This sample was included in a study of molecular identifiers for immune sequencing clone quantification. Findings and caveats of the study: Jurkat TCR RNA that was spiked in from one cell was reportedly detectable among around 1 million naive cells.

Germline V gene data show CDR1 as MNHEY and CDR2 as SVGEGT. V shed 2 bases and J shed 1 base, with 8 bases lying between them. The CDR3 runs to 14 residues. The gene calls are TRBV6-2 or TRBV6-3 and TRBJ1-1; D not resolved. The material sequenced was naive CD8+ T cells from blood, with Jurkat cell RNA spiked in. Subset described: FACS-sorted CD8+CD4-CCR7+CD45RA+ naive T cells. The TCR sequence derives from a human donor in good health. Some libraries in this study had Jurkat cell RNA spiked in. The CDR3 sequence is CASSYVRTNTEAFF. The CDR3 coding sequence is TGTGCCAGCAGTTACGTCAGGACGAACACTGAAGCTTTCTTT.